This T cell receptor beta chain comes out of a study of T cells after yellow fever vaccination. This clonotype occurred a few times. Antigen unknown. Study-wide findings and caveats: FACS-sorted repertoires could contain abundant clonotypes contaminating from the bulk population. After the booster, 95% to 98% of CD4 and 75% to 90% of CD8 primary-response clones were re-detected.

TCRdb reprocessed the 5' RACE reads with MiXCR, giving one entry per CDR3 protein. This repertoire shows some 560,000 distinct CDR3 sequences, about a sixth found once; its top ten account for 15% to 20%. Trimming removed 2 bases from V and 3 bases from J, with 8 bases in between. The germline gives CDR1 SEHNR, CDR2 FQNEAQ (reference sequence). CDR3 length: 14 amino acids. The TCR sequence derives from a young man who received the YFV17D yellow fever vaccine. This chain connects TRBV7-9 to TRBJ1-5, with TRBD1 as a possible D gene (6 bases). The material was PBMCs, obtained roughly 5 days after the first yellow fever vaccination. The CDR3 here is CASSLTGPNQPQHF. In nucleotides, the CDR3 is TGTGCCAGCAGCTTAACAGGGCCCAATCAGCCCCAGCATTTT.